The rows below give T cell receptor beta chains drawn from one sample of a study of OX40 agonist ivuxolimab in advanced cancers. The data were produced by immunoSEQ multiplex PCR, yet TCRdb's version contains in-frame clones alone and is incomplete. The table has 90,000 to 150,000 clones, 80% to 90% seen once; the top ten hold 0.55%. The sample consisted of CD4+ or CD8+ T cells sorted from blood, taken in a trial of the OX40 agonist ivuxolimab. Receptor source: an adult with an advanced solid tumor such as melanoma, head and neck, liver or kidney cancer. Both conserved end residues are part of each CDR3. The D gene is left open where the match is weak. A clone size is listed for some rows: how often the clone was seen (once, few, many), or a class if it is expanded.

abundance	d_gene	v_gene	j_gene	CDR3aa	CDR3nt
.	.	TRBV18	TRBJ1-4	CASSPSSDPNEKLFF	TGTGCCAGCTCACCATCATCGGATCCTAATGAAAAACTGTTTTTT
.	TRBD1	TRBV19	TRBJ1-5	CASSIGQGFDQPQHF	TGTGCCAGTAGCATCGGACAGGGGTTTGATCAGCCCCAGCATTTT
.	.	TRBV5-1	TRBJ2-3	CASSPDSGASRDTQYF	TGCGCCAGCAGCCCGGACAGTGGGGCTTCGAGGGATACGCAGTATTTT
.	TRBD1	TRBV5-1	TRBJ2-7	CASSEGVQGMYEQYF	TGCGCCAGCAGCGAGGGGGTACAGGGGATGTACGAGCAGTACTTC
.	TRBD1	TRBV6-5	TRBJ1-1	CASTRTGVMNTEAFF	TGTGCCAGCACAAGGACAGGGGTTATGAACACTGAAGCTTTCTTT
few	.	TRBV28	TRBJ1-6	CASRYPRGITNSPLHF	TGTGCCAGCAGATACCCTCGGGGGATAACGAATTCACCCCTCCACTTT
.	.	TRBV5-4	TRBJ2-2	CASGAVLTGELFF	TGTGCCAGCGGGGCGGTTTTGACCGGGGAGCTGTTTTTT
.	.	TRBV5-4	TRBJ1-1	CASSYEGSRSNTEAFF	TGTGCCAGCAGCTACGAGGGGAGCCGATCTAACACTGAAGCTTTCTTT
once	.	TRBV5-6	TRBJ2-5	CASSFWGIQETQYF	TGTGCCAGCAGTTTTTGGGGCATACAAGAGACCCAGTACTTC
.	.	TRBV5-4	TRBJ1-2	CASSTEFQNYGYTF	TGTGCCAGCAGCACAGAGTTCCAGAACTATGGCTACACCTTC
.	.	TRBV10-1	TRBJ2-2	CASSNVISNTGELFF	TGCGCCAGCAGTAACGTGATCTCGAACACCGGGGAGCTGTTTTTT
.	.	TRBV7-3	TRBJ2-2	CASSLTAGSNTGELFF	TGTGCCAGCAGCTTAACGGCGGGGTCCAACACCGGGGAGCTGTTTTTT
.	.	TRBV6-4	TRBJ2-3	CASRVQRGTDTQYF	TGTGCCAGCAGGGTACAAAGGGGGACAGATACGCAGTATTTT
once	.	TRBV4-1	TRBJ1-4	CASSQVESLGEKLFF	TGCGCCAGCAGCCAAGTCGAGAGTCTCGGTGAAAAACTGTTTTTT
.	.	TRBV6-1	TRBJ1-1	CASREEGTGRAFF	TGTGCCAGCAGGGAGGAGGGGACCGGTAGAGCTTTCTTT
.	.	TRBV7-9	TRBJ1-2	CASNSNLRGKGGYTF	TGTGCCAGCAACTCCAATCTTCGAGGGAAGGGTGGCTACACCTTC
few	.	TRBV19	TRBJ1-2	CASSPLGGYGYTF	TGTGCCAGTAGCCCGTTAGGGGGGTATGGCTACACCTTC
once	.	TRBV9	TRBJ2-3	CASSVQGTDTQYF	TGTGCCAGCAGCGTCCAAGGCACAGATACGCAGTATTTT
.	TRBD2	TRBV7-2	TRBJ2-3	CASSPSGLSTDTQYF	TGTGCCAGCAGCCCTAGCGGGCTCAGCACAGATACGCAGTATTTT
once	.	TRBV27	TRBJ1-4	CASSLSMGRLEKLFF	TGTGCCAGCAGTTTATCGATGGGGCGCCTTGAAAAACTGTTTTTT
.	TRBD1	TRBV19	TRBJ1-5	CASSEGAAEGPQHF	TGTGCCAGTAGCGAGGGGGCGGCCGAAGGGCCCCAGCATTTT
.	.	TRBV6-5	TRBJ1-1	CASSYWRNTEAFF	TGTGCCAGCAGTTATTGGAGGAACACTGAAGCTTTCTTT
few	.	TRBV4-2	TRBJ1-2	CASSQETAYGYTF	TGTGCCAGCAGCCAAGAAACGGCGTATGGCTACACCTTC
.	.	TRBV5-4	TRBJ2-5	CASSLGGVGTEETQYF	TGTGCCAGCAGCTTGGGGGGGGTAGGGACAGAAGAGACCCAGTACTTC
.	TRBD2	TRBV7-6	TRBJ2-1	CASSLEGGGAVNEQFF	TGTGCCAGCAGCTTAGAAGGCGGGGGGGCCGTGAATGAGCAGTTCTTC
once	.	TRBV18	TRBJ2-7	CASSPEGYEQYF	TGTGCCAGCTCACCGGAGGGCTACGAGCAGTACTTC
.	.	TRBV6-6	TRBJ1-4	CASNQGNEKLFF	TGTGCCAGCAACCAGGGAAATGAAAAACTGTTTTTT
.	TRBD2	TRBV6-1	TRBJ2-5	CASSEVLAGAETQYF	TGTGCCAGCAGTGAAGTTCTAGCGGGGGCGGAGACCCAGTACTTC
.	.	TRBV6-5	TRBJ2-2	CASSYSGNTGELFF	TGTGCCAGCAGTTACTCCGGGAACACCGGGGAGCTGTTTTTT
.	TRBD1	TRBV10-3	TRBJ2-7	CAIALTGNEQYF	TGTGCCATCGCCTTGACAGGGAACGAGCAGTACTTC
.	TRBD1	TRBV6-5	TRBJ1-6	CAGQGARNSPLHF	TGTGCCGGACAGGGGGCGCGAAATTCACCCCTCCACTTT
.	.	TRBV28	TRBJ1-2	CASLSLREINYGYTF	TGTGCCAGCTTGAGTCTAAGGGAAATCAACTATGGCTACACCTTC
.	TRBD1	TRBV19	TRBJ1-2	CASSPPEQGNYGYTF	TGTGCCAGTAGCCCTCCGGAACAGGGGAACTATGGCTACACCTTC
.	TRBD1	TRBV19	TRBJ1-2	CASKALQGADYGYTF	TGTGCCAGTAAGGCACTACAGGGGGCGGACTATGGCTACACCTTC
once	.	TRBV6-5	TRBJ1-1	CASTKTGNTEAFF	TGTGCCAGCACCAAAACAGGGAACACTGAAGCTTTCTTT
.	.	TRBV28	TRBJ2-3	CASSPADGRNTQYF	TGTGCCAGCAGTCCGGCGGACGGACGTAATACGCAGTATTTT
.	TRBD2	TRBV7-8	TRBJ2-2	CASLDGRGGSGELFF	TGTGCCAGCCTCGACGGACGGGGGGGGAGCGGGGAGCTGTTTTTT
.	.	TRBV2	TRBJ1-1	CASSYSPPRAMNTEAFF	TGTGCCAGCAGTTATTCCCCCCCCCGGGCCATGAACACTGAAGCTTTCTTT
.	.	TRBV7-2	TRBJ1-6	CAIQGYNSPLHF	TGTGCCATCCAGGGTTATAATTCACCCCTCCACTTT
.	TRBD2	TRBV12-5	TRBJ2-7	CASGPGGGSYEQYF	TGTGCTAGTGGGCCTGGGGGGGGCTCCTACGAGCAGTACTTC
.	.	TRBV6-5	TRBJ1-1	CASSYRMNTEAFF	TGTGCCAGCAGTTATCGGATGAACACTGAAGCTTTCTTT
.	.	TRBV7-9	TRBJ1-2	CASSSDGLEGGYTF	TGTGCCAGCAGCTCAGACGGTTTGGAGGGTGGCTACACCTTC
.	TRBD1	TRBV5-1	TRBJ2-5	CASSPLGTGRKETQYF	TGCGCCAGCAGCCCGTTAGGGACAGGGCGAAAGGAGACCCAGTACTTC
.	TRBD2	TRBV7-2	TRBJ2-1	CASRNRAGGRGEQFF	TGTGCCAGCAGAAATAGAGCGGGGGGGCGAGGTGAGCAGTTCTTC
few	.	TRBV9	TRBJ1-1	CASSPGPGSEAFF	TGTGCCAGCAGCCCAGGACCGGGGAGTGAAGCTTTCTTT
.	.	TRBV4-1	TRBJ1-5	CASSQEGSGANQPQHF	TGCGCCAGCAGCCAAGAAGGTTCAGGAGCGAATCAGCCCCAGCATTTT
.	.	TRBV19	TRBJ2-5	CASRQSGETQYF	TGTGCCAGTAGACAATCCGGCGAGACCCAGTACTTC
few	.	TRBV27	TRBJ1-6	CASSYKVGTPLHF	TGTGCCAGCAGCTACAAGGTGGGGACACCCCTCCACTTT
.	.	TRBV2	TRBJ2-2	CASKVYLNTGELFF	TGTGCCAGCAAGGTTTACCTGAACACCGGGGAGCTGTTTTTT
few	.	TRBV7-2	TRBJ1-1	CATSQTRNTEAFF	TGTGCCACAAGCCAGACAAGGAACACTGAAGCTTTCTTT
.	TRBD2	TRBV7-2	TRBJ2-1	CASSLVSVASGGEQFF	TGTGCCAGCAGCTTAGTGTCCGTAGCTAGCGGGGGTGAGCAGTTCTTC
.	.	TRBV28	TRBJ2-7	CASTGYGDSYEQYF	TGTGCCAGCACCGGGTACGGGGACTCCTACGAGCAGTACTTC
few	.	TRBV29-1	TRBJ1-1	CSGKTDRAFF	TGCAGCGGTAAGACGGATAGGGCTTTCTTT
.	.	TRBV28	TRBJ1-2	CASSFGKAGRYGYTF	TGTGCCAGCAGTTTCGGGAAAGCAGGGCGCTATGGCTACACCTTC
.	.	TRBV7-2	TRBJ2-3	CASSLDRAGGTDTQYF	TGTGCCAGCAGCTTAGACAGGGCTGGGGGCACAGATACGCAGTATTTT
.	TRBD2	TRBV10-1	TRBJ2-5	CASSVGTSVRETQYF	TGCGCCAGCAGTGTCGGGACTAGCGTTCGCGAGACCCAGTACTTC
.	.	TRBV5-1	TRBJ2-7	CASRGFNSYEQYF	TGCGCGTCCCGGGGCTTCAACTCCTACGAGCAGTACTTC